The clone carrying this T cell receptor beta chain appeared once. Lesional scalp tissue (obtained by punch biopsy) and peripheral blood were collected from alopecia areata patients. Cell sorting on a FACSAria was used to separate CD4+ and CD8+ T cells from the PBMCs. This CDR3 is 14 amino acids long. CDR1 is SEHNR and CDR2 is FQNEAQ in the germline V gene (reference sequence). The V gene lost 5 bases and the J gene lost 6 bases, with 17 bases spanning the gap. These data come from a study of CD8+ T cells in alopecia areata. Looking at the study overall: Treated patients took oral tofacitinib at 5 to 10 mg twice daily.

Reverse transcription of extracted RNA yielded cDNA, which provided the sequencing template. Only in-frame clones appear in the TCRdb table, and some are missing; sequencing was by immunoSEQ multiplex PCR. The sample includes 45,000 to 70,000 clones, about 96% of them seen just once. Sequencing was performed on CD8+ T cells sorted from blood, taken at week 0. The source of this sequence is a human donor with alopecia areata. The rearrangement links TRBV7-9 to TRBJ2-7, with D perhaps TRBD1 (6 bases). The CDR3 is CASSPVQGNREQYF. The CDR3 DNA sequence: TGTGCCAGCAGCCCCGTACAGGGAAATCGCGAGCAGTACTTC.